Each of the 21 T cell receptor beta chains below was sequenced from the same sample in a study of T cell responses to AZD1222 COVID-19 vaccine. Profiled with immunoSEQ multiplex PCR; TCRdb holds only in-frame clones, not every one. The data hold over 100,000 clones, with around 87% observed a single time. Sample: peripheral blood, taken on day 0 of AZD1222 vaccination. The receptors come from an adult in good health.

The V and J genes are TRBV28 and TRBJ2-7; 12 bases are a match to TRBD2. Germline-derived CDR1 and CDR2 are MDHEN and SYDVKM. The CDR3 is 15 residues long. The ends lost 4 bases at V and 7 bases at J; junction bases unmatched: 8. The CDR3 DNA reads TGTGCCAGCAGTTCCCCGACTAGCGGGAGATGGGAGCAGTACTTC. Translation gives CASSSPTSGRWEQYF.

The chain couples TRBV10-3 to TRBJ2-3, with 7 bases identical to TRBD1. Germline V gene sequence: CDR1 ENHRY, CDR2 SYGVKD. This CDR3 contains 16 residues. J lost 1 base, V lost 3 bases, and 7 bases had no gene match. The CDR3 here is CAISDKQGPGTDTQYF. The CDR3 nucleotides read TGTGCCATCAGTGATAAACAGGGGCCGGGCACAGATACGCAGTATTTT.

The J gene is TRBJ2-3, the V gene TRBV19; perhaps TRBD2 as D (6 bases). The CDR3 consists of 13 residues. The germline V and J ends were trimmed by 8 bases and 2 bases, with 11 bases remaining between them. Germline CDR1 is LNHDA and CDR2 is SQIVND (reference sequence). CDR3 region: CASQRAPTDTQYF. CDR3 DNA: TGTGCCAGTCAGCGGGCACCCACAGATACGCAGTATTTT.

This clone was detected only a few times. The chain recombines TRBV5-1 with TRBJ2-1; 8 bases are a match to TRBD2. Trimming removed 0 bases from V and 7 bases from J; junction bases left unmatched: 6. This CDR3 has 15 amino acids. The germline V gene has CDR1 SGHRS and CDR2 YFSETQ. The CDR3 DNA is TGCGCCAGCAGCTTGGCCTTAGCGGGATTAAATGAGCAGTTCTTC. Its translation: CASSLALAGLNEQFF.

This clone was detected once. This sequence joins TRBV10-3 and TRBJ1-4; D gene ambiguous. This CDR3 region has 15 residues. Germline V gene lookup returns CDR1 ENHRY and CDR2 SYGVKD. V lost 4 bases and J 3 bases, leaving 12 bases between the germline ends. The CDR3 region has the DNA TGTGCCATCAGTGCCGCCGGCGCGTCTAATGAAAAACTGTTTTTT. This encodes CAISAAGASNEKLFF.

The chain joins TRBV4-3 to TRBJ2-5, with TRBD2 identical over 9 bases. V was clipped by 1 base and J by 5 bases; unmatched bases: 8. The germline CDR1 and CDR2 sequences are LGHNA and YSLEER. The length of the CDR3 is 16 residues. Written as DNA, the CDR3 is TGCGCCAGCAGCCAAGGTCCTAGCGGGATTGTGGAGACCCAGTACTTC. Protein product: CASSQGPSGIVETQYF.

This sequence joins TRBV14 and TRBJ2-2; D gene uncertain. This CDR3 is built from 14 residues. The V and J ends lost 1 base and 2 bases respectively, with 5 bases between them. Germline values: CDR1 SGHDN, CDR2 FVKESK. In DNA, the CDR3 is TGTGCCAGCAGCCAAGGGCTCAACACCGGGGAGCTGTTTTTT. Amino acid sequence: CASSQGLNTGELFF.

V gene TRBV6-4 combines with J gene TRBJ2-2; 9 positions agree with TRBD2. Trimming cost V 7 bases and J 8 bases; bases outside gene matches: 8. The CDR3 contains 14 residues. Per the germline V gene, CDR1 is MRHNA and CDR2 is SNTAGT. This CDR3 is CASTKNSGSGELFF. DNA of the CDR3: TGTGCCAGCACTAAGAATAGCGGGAGTGGGGAGCTGTTTTTT.

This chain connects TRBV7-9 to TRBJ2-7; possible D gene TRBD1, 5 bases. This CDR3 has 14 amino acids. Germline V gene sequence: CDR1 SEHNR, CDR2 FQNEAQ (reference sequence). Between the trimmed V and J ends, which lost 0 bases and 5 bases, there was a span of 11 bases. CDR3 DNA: TGTGCCAGCAGCTTAGCGAAGGGGTCCAACGAGCAGTACTTC. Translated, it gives CASSLAKGSNEQYF. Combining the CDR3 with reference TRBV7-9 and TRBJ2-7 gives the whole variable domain DTGVSQNPRHKITKRGQNVTFRCDPISEHNRLYWYRQTLGQGPEFLTYFQNEAQLEKSRLLSDRFSAERPKGSFSTLEIQRTEQGDSAMYLCASSLAKGSNEQYFGPGTRLTVT.

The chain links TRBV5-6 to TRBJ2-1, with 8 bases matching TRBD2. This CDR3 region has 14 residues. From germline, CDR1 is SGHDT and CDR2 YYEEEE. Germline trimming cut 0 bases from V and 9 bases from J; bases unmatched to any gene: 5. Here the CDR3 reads CASSLGSGTSEQFF. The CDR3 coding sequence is TGTGCCAGCAGCTTGGGATCCGGGACTAGTGAGCAGTTCTTC.

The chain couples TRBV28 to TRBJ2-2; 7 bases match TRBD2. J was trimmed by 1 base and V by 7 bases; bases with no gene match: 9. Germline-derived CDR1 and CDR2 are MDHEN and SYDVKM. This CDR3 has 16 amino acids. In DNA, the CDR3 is TGTGCCAGCACCCCCTTGCCGGGAGGGAACACCGGGGAGCTGTTTTTT. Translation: CASTPLPGGNTGELFF.

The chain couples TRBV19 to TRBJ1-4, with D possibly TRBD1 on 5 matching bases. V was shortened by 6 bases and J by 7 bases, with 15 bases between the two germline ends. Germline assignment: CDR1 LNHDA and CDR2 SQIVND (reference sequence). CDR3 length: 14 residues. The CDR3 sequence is CASRGVNRSEKLFF. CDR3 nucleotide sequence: TGTGCCAGTAGGGGGGTTAATCGGAGTGAAAAACTGTTTTTT.

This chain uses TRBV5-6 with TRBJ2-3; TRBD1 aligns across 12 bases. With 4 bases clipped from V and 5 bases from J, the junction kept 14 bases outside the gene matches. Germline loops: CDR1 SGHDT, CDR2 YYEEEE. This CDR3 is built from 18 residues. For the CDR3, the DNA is TGTGCCAGCAGCGGACACCGGGACAGGGGGCGTCCGATAGATACGCAGTATTTT. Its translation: CASSGHRDRGRPIDTQYF. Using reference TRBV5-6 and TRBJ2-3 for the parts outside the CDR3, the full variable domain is DAGVTQSPTHLIKTRGQQVTLRCSPKSGHDTVSWYQQALGQGPQFIFQYYEEEERQRGNFPDRFSGHQFPNYSSELNVNALLLGDSALYLCASSGHRDRGRPIDTQYFGPGTRLTVL.

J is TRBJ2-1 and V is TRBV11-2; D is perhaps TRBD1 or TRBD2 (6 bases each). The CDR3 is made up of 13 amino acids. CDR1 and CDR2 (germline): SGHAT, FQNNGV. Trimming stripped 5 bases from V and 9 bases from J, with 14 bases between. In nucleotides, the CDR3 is TGTGCCAGCAGCCTGCTGGAGGGGGGTGAGCAGTTCTTC. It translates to CASSLLEGGEQFF.

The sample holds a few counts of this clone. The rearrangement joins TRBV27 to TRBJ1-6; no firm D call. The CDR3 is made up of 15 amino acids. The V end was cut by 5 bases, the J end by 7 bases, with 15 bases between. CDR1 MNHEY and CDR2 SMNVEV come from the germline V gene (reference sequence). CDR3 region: CASSSRRRRNSPLHF. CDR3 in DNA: TGTGCCAGCAGTAGCCGACGGAGGCGAAATTCACCCCTCCACTTT.

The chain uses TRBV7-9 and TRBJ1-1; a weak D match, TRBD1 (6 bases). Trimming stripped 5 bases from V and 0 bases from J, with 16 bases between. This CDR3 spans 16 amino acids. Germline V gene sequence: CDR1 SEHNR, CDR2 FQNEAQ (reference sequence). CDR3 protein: CASSERRGALNTEAFF. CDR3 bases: TGTGCCAGCAGCGAAAGGAGGGGGGCCCTGAACACTGAAGCTTTCTTT.

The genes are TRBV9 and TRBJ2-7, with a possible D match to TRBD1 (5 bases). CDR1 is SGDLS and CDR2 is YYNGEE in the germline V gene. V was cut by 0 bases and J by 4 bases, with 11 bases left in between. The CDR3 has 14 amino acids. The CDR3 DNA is TGTGCCAGCAGCGTAGAAGGGGTGGGGTACGAGCAGTACTTC. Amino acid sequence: CASSVEGVGYEQYF.

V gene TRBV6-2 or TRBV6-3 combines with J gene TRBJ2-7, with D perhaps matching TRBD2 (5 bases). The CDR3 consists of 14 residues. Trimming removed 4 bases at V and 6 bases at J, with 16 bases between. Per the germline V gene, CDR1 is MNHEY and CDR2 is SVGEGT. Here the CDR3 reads CASSFVGGDLEQYF. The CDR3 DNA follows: TGTGCCAGCAGTTTCGTCGGAGGAGATCTCGAGCAGTACTTC.

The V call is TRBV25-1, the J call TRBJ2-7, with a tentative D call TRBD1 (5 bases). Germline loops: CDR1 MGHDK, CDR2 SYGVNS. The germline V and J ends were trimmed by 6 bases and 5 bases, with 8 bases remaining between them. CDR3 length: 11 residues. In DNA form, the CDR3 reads TGTGCCAGCAGACAGGTTCACGAGCAGTACTTC. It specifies CASRQVHEQYF.

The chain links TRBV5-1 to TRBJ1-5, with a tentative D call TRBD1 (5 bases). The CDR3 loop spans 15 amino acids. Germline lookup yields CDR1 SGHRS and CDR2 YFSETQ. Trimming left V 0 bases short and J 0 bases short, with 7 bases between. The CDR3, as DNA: TGCGCCAGCAGCTTGGAGGGGATTAGCAATCAGCCCCAGCATTTT. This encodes CASSLEGISNQPQHF.

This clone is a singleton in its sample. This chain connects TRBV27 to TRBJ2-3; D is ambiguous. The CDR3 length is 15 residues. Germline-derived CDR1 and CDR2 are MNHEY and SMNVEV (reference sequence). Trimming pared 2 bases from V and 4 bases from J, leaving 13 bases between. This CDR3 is CASSLGQRAADTQYF. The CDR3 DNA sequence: TGTGCCAGCAGTTTAGGGCAAAGAGCCGCAGATACGCAGTATTTT.